The rows below give T cell receptor beta chains drawn from one sample of a study of T cell responses to AZD1222 COVID-19 vaccine. The protocol was immunoSEQ multiplex PCR, while the TCRdb copy is restricted to in-frame clones and leaves out a portion. This table holds about 180,000 clones, roughly 92% found once. The sample here was peripheral blood, taken 28 days after the second AZD1222 dose. The receptors were sampled from an adult who received the AZD1222 COVID-19 vaccine. Both conserved end residues are part of each CDR3. A D gene is named only where the DNA matches it firmly. The size of a clone is reported for some rows only, either as once, few or many, or as a class for expanded clones.

D gene: -
clone size: -
V gene: TRBV5-1
J gene: TRBJ1-5
CDR3 DNA: TGCGCCAGCAGCTTTGGGCCCGAAGGTAGCAATCAGCCCCAGCATTTT
CDR3 protein: CASSFGPEGSNQPQHF

D gene: -
clone size: -
V gene: TRBV10-3
J gene: TRBJ1-4
CDR3 DNA: TGTGCCATCAGTGACCCGGGCTCCGAAGGGAAGGAAAAACTGTTTTTT
CDR3 protein: CAISDPGSEGKEKLFF

D gene: -
clone size: once
V gene: TRBV6-5
J gene: TRBJ2-1
CDR3 DNA: TGTGCCAGCAGTTACTCAGTCAGTTCCCTGCGCAATGAGCAGTTCTTC
CDR3 protein: CASSYSVSSLRNEQFF

D gene: -
clone size: -
V gene: TRBV7-2
J gene: TRBJ2-7
CDR3 DNA: TGTGCCAGCAGCTTAGTCCGCGGCCGGGAGCAGTACTTC
CDR3 protein: CASSLVRGREQYF

D gene: -
clone size: -
V gene: TRBV5-6
J gene: TRBJ1-4
CDR3 DNA: TGTGCCAGCAGCACCGGGACTGCACATAGGGTGTTTTTT
CDR3 protein: CASSTGTAHRVFF

D gene: -
clone size: once
V gene: TRBV6-4
J gene: TRBJ2-7
CDR3 DNA: TGTGCCAGCATTGATCCGCCGGGCCCAGGTGGCGGAAGCTCCTACGAGCAGTACTTC
CDR3 protein: CASIDPPGPGGGSSYEQYF

D gene: TRBD1
clone size: -
V gene: TRBV4-1
J gene: TRBJ2-1
CDR3 DNA: TGCGCCAGCAGCCAACCACAGGGGGGGCAGTTCTTC
CDR3 protein: CASSQPQGGQFF

D gene: -
clone size: -
V gene: TRBV28
J gene: TRBJ1-5
CDR3 DNA: TGTGCCAGCAGTTTGATATCCCCAGGTATCAGCAATCAGCCCCAGCATTTT
CDR3 protein: CASSLISPGISNQPQHF

D gene: -
clone size: -
V gene: TRBV7-2
J gene: TRBJ1-1
CDR3 DNA: TGTGCCAGCAGCTTAGGGGGGGGCACTGAAGCTTTCTTT
CDR3 protein: CASSLGGGTEAFF

D gene: TRBD1
clone size: -
V gene: TRBV7-2
J gene: TRBJ1-2
CDR3 DNA: TGTGCCAGCAGCGCAAGGACAGGGAATGGTAACTATGGCTACACCTTC
CDR3 protein: CASSARTGNGNYGYTF

D gene: -
clone size: -
V gene: TRBV27
J gene: TRBJ1-1
CDR3 DNA: TGTGCCAGCTTTCGGCACTGGAACACTGAAGCTTTCTTT
CDR3 protein: CASFRHWNTEAFF

D gene: TRBD1
clone size: -
V gene: TRBV30
J gene: TRBJ2-1
CDR3 DNA: TGTGCCTCAAGGACAGGGGGATACTACAATGAGCAGTTCTTC
CDR3 protein: CASRTGGYYNEQFF

D gene: -
clone size: -
V gene: TRBV19
J gene: TRBJ1-1
CDR3 DNA: TGTGCCAGTAGTATCGGCGGAGGAGCTTTCTTT
CDR3 protein: CASSIGGGAFF

D gene: -
clone size: -
V gene: TRBV28
J gene: TRBJ1-5
CDR3 DNA: TGTGCCAGCAGACCTCCCGGGGAGGCTCAGCCCCAGCATTTT
CDR3 protein: CASRPPGEAQPQHF

D gene: -
clone size: -
V gene: TRBV11-3
J gene: TRBJ2-1
CDR3 DNA: TGTGCCAGCAGCACCACTGGGTCCCTTGGGGAGCAGTTCTTC
CDR3 protein: CASSTTGSLGEQFF

D gene: -
clone size: -
V gene: TRBV7-9
J gene: TRBJ1-2
CDR3 DNA: TGTGCCAGCAGCTTACAGGGGTATGGCTACACCTTC
CDR3 protein: CASSLQGYGYTF

D gene: TRBD1
clone size: -
V gene: TRBV2
J gene: TRBJ1-5
CDR3 DNA: TGTGCCAGCAGGGCGGGACAGGCCCTAGGAGGCAATCAGCCCCAGCATTTT
CDR3 protein: CASRAGQALGGNQPQHF

D gene: TRBD1
clone size: -
V gene: TRBV4-1
J gene: TRBJ1-1
CDR3 DNA: TGCGCCAGCAGCCAATGGACAGGGGGCATGAACACTGAAGCTTTCTTT
CDR3 protein: CASSQWTGGMNTEAFF

D gene: -
clone size: -
V gene: TRBV7-2
J gene: TRBJ1-3
CDR3 DNA: TGTGCCAGCAGCAGGGCAACAGGAAACTCTGGAAACACCATATATTTT
CDR3 protein: CASSRATGNSGNTIYF

D gene: -
clone size: -
V gene: TRBV19
J gene: TRBJ1-5
CDR3 DNA: TGTGCCAGTAGTATTTATGGGGGAAATCAGCCCCAGCATTTT
CDR3 protein: CASSIYGGNQPQHF